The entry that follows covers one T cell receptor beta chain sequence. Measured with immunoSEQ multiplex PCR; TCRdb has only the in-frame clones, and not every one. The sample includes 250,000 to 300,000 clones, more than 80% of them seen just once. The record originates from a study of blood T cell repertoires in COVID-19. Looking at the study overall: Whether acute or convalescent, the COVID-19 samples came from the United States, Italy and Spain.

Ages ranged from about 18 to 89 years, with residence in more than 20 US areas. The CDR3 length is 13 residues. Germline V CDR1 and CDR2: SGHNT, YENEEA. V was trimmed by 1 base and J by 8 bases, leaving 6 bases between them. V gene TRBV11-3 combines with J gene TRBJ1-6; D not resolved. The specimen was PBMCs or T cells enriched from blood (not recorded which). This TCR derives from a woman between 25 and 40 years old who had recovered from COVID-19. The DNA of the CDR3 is TGTGCCAGCAGCTTAGTTTCGGATTCACCCCTCCACTTT. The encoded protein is CASSLVSDSPLHF.